This entry features one T cell receptor (beta chain) sequence. The antigen is undetermined. In the PCR, 60 Vbeta and 13 Jbeta primers were used. How the authors handled the data: The authors later counted 70 million to 80 million unique TCR beta chains, 8.5 million to 13 million of them shared. Assay used: immunoSEQ multiplex PCR; TCRdb lists only in-frame clones, some missing. V and J calls and clone size come straight from that table; D and trimming were deduced from the DNA. This sample has 150,000 to 200,000 clones, with roughly four fifths found just once. Deletions cut 4 bases from V and 6 bases from J, with 9 bases between. The germline CDR1 and CDR2 sequences are MRHNA and SNTAGT. The CDR3 spans 13 residues. This entry belongs to a study of cytomegalovirus exposure and HLA in healthy donors. The study, taken as a whole, reports: Rarity marked most TCR sequences, yet some public TCRs occurred in many donors. Later work found that TCR association rates differed between HLA loci; DRB1 had the most and HLA-C the fewest.

Material: PBMCs. The chain joins TRBV6-4 to TRBJ2-2, with a tentative D call TRBD2 (6 bases). The receptor's source is a man aged 45 to 65 in good health and CMV-seropositive. Here the CDR3 reads CASSAGVSGELFF. The CDR3 DNA reads TGTGCCAGCAGTGCGGGGGTCTCCGGGGAGCTGTTTTTT.